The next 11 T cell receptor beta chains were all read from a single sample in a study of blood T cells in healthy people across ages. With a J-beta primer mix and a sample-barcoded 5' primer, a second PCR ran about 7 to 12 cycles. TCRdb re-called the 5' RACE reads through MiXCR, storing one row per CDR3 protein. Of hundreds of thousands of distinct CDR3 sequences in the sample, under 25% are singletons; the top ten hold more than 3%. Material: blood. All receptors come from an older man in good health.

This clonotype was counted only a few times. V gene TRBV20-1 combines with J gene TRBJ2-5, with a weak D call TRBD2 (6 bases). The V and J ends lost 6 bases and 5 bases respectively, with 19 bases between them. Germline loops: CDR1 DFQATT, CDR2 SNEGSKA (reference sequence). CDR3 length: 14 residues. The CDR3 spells CSAHSLALVETQYF. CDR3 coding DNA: TGCAGTGCCCACTCTCTAGCGTTAGTGGAGACCCAGTACTTC.

The CDR3 DNA reads as TGCGCCAGCAGTGTCGGCGGGTCCTCCTTGGGTGAGCAGTTCTTC. It is translated as CASSVGGSSLGEQFF. The gene calls are TRBV10-2 and TRBJ2-1, with D possibly matching TRBD2 (5 bases). There are 15 residues in the CDR3. Per germline, CDR1 WSHSY and CDR2 SAAADI. V shed 4 bases and J shed 9 bases, with 19 bases lying between them.

Written as DNA, the CDR3 is TGTGCCAGCAGCTTCACGACAGGGTCCCAAGGCACCATATATTTT. This gives the protein CASSFTTGSQGTIYF. The V and J genes are TRBV11-2 and TRBJ1-3, with 7 nucleotides matching TRBD1. V dropped 3 bases and J dropped 9; count of bases not matched to a gene: 11. The CDR3 is made up of 15 amino acids. CDR1 is SGHAT, CDR2 FQNNGV, per germline.

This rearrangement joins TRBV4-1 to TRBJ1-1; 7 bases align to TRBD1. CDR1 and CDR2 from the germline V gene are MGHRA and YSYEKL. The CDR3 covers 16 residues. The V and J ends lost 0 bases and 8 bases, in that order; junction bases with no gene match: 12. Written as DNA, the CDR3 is TGCGCCAGCAGCCAAGAGGGACGACAGGGCCGGAGAGAAGCTTTCTTT. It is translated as CASSQEGRQGRREAFF.

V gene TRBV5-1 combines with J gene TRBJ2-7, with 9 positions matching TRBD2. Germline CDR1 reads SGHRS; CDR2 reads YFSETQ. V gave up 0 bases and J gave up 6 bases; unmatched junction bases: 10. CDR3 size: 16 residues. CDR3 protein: CASSLDREAGGLEQYF. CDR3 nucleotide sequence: TGCGCCAGCAGCTTGGACCGGGAAGCGGGGGGTCTCGAGCAGTACTTC.

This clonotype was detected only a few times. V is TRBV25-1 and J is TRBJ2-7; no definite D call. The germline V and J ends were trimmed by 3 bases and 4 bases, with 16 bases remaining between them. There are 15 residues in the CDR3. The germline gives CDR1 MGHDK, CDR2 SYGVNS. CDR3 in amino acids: CASSDQTVYPYEQYF. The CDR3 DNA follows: TGTGCCAGCAGTGACCAGACTGTGTACCCGTACGAGCAGTACTTC.

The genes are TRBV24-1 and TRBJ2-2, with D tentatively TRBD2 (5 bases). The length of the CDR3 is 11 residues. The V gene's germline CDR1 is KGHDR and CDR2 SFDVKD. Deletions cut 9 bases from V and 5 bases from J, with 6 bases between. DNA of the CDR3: TGTGCCACCGGGGAGACCGGGGAGCTGTTTTTT. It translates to CATGETGELFF.

The DNA for the CDR3 is TGCAGTGCCCCCGAGGGGGGTCGCCAAGAGACCCAGTACTTC. Translation: CSAPEGGRQETQYF. The chain is built from TRBV20-1 and TRBJ2-5; perhaps D is TRBD1 or TRBD2 (6 bases each). CDR1 DFQATT and CDR2 SNEGSKA come from the germline V gene (reference sequence). Trimming left V 6 bases short and J 1 base short, with 15 bases between. The CDR3 runs to 14 residues.

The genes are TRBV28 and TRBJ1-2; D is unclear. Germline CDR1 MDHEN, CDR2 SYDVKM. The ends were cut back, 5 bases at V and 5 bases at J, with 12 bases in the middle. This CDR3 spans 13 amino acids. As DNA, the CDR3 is TGTGCCAGCAGTACTCAGACACCTTATGGCTACACCTTC. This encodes CASSTQTPYGYTF.

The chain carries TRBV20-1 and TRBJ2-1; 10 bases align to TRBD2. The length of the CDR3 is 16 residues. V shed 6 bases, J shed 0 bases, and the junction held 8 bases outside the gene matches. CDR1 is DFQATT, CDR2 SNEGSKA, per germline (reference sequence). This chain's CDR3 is CSAPGLAPSSYNEQFF. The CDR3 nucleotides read TGCAGTGCCCCGGGACTAGCGCCGAGCTCCTACAATGAGCAGTTCTTC.

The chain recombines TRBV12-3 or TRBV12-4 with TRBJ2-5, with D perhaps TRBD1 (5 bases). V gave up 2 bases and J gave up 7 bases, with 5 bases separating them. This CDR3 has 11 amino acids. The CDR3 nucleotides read TGTGCCAGCAGTTTAAGGGGGACCCAGTACTTC. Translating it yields CASSLRGTQYF.